This T cell receptor beta chain was identified in a study of blood T cell repertoires in COVID-19. Study context: Both acute and convalescent COVID-19 samples were obtained from the United States, Italy and Spain. The cDNA or gDNA used as material had been derived from T cells, B-cell-depleted T cells, or PBMCs.

CDR1 and CDR2 from the germline V gene are SGDLS and YYNGEE. There are 13 residues in the CDR3. Trimming took off 0 bases at V and 10 bases at J, with 11 bases between the two ends. Original processing methods: Estimation of nucleated cell counts was performed using reference gene primer amplification. Here immunoSEQ multiplex PCR was the method, and the copy in TCRdb shows in-frame clones only, minus some. The DNA was the basis for D and trimming; V, J and clone size are from that table. The sample has more than 85,000 clones, roughly 83% seen once. The V gene is TRBV9, the J gene TRBJ2-1; possible D gene TRBD2, 6 bases. Material: peripheral blood. This receptor was taken from a woman between 55 and 75 years old with acute or convalescent COVID-19. In DNA, the CDR3 is TGTGCCAGCAGCGTAGATGGGGGGATCGAGCAGTTCTTC. Protein sequence: CASSVDGGIEQFF.